This T cell receptor (beta chain) was found in a study of cytomegalovirus exposure and HLA in healthy donors. Germline CDR1 and CDR2: SGHKS and YYEKEE (reference sequence). V was clipped by 7 bases and J by 3 bases; unmatched bases: 12. The CDR3 is made up of 15 amino acids. These donors, healthy bone marrow donors, were studied. General study points: In vitro checks showed that a few CMV-associated chains really do target CMV antigens. TRBV6-2, TRBV6-3 and some other V segments were unresolvable in 87-base-pair reads.

Regarding this clone: The target antigen is unknown.

Use of 60 Vbeta and 13 Jbeta primers characterized the PCR. The method was immunoSEQ multiplex PCR; TCRdb's version includes in-frame clones alone and lacks a portion of them. The repertoire includes 130,000 to 150,000 clones, 65% to 80% of them detected once, and around 1.7% sits in the top ten. The chain couples TRBV5-5 to TRBJ1-2; 7 positions match TRBD1. The source is a woman aged 40-49 years in good health and CMV-seronegative. Specimen: PBMCs. This chain's CDR3 is CASLRVAGTDYGYTF. Here the CDR3 DNA reads TGTGCCAGCTTAAGGGTAGCCGGGACAGACTATGGCTACACCTTC.